This T cell receptor (beta chain) appears in the sequencing data of a study of blood T cells in healthy people across ages. PBMCs numbering at least 6 million were isolated per sample. This CDR3 is built from 13 residues. CDR1 and CDR2 (germline): KGHSH, LQKENI. Alongside a J-beta primer mix, a sample-barcoded 5' primer served in a second PCR lasting 7 to 11 cycles. TCRdb independently ran MiXCR on the 5' RACE reads; one entry per CDR3 protein. The data show around 900,000 distinct CDR3 sequences, 51% seen once. On this clonotype itself: One end of the junction is discordant with germline, which a read error may explain.

This sequence was found in a woman aged 60-75 years in good health. The sample comprised blood. J is TRBJ1-1 and V is TRBV18, with a possible D match to TRBD1 (5 bases). The CDR3 DNA follows: TGTGCCAGCGCACCAGGGTGGAACACTGAAGCTTTCTTT. Translating gives CASAPGWNTEAFF.